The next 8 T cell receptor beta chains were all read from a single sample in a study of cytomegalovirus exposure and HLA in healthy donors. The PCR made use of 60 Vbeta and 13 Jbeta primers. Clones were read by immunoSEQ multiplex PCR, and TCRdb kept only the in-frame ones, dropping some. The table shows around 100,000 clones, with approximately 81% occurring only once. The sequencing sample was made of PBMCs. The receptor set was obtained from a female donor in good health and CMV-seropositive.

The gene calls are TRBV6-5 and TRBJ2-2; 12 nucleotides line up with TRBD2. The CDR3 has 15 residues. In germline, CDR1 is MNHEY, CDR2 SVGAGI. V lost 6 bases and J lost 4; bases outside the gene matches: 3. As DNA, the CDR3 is TGTGCCAGCAGAGAGACTAGCGGGAGCACCGGGGAGCTGTTTTTT. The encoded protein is CASRETSGSTGELFF.

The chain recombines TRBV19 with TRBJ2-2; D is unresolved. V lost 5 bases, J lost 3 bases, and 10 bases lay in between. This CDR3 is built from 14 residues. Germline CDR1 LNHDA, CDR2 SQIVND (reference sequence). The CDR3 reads CASSRLDYTGELFF. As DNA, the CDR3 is TGTGCCAGTAGTCGCCTAGACTACACCGGGGAGCTGTTTTTT.

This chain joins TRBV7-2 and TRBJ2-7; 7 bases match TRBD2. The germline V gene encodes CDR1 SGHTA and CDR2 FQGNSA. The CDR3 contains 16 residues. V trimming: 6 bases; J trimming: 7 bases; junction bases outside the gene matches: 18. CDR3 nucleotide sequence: TGTGCCAGCAGTCCCGGGGCGCAGCTCCACGGGAGGGAGCAGTACTTC. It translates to CASSPGAQLHGREQYF.

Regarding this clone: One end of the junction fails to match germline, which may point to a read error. The CDR3 nucleotides are TGTGCCACTAGCAGAGATTGGCAGGCGACCCAGTACTTC. It translates to CATSRDWQATQYF. The chain recombines TRBV15 with TRBJ2-5; D not certain. Germline V gene lookup returns CDR1 LNHNV and CDR2 YYDKDF (reference sequence). The CDR3 sequence is 13 residues long. Combining the CDR3 with reference TRBV15 and TRBJ2-5 gives the whole variable domain DAMVIQNPRYQVTQFGKPVTLSCSQTLNHNVMYWYQQKSSQAPKLLFHYYDKDFNNEADTPDNFQSRRPNTSFCFLDIRSPGLGDTAMYLCATSRDWQATQYFGPGTRLLVL.

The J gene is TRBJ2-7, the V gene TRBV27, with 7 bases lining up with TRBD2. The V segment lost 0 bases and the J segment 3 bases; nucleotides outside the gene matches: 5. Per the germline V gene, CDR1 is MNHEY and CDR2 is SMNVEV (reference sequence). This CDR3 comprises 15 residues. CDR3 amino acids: CASSLSAGDYYEQYF. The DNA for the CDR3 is TGTGCCAGCAGTTTATCGGCGGGGGACTACTACGAGCAGTACTTC.

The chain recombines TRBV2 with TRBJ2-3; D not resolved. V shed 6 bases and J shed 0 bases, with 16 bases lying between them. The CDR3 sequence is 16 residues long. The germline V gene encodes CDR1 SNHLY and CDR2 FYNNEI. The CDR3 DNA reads TGTGCCAGCAGATTGGCCTTTACCTCTAGCACAGATACGCAGTATTTT. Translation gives CASRLAFTSSTDTQYF.

CDR3: CASSLGPRGTEAFF. The CDR3 DNA reads as TGTGCCAGCAGCTTAGGCCCAAGGGGAACTGAAGCTTTCTTT. The genes are TRBV7-2 and TRBJ1-1; perhaps TRBD1 as D (5 bases). With 1 base removed from V and 5 bases from J, the gap between germline ends came to 11 bases. The V gene's germline CDR1 is SGHTA and CDR2 FQGNSA. This CDR3 contains 14 residues.

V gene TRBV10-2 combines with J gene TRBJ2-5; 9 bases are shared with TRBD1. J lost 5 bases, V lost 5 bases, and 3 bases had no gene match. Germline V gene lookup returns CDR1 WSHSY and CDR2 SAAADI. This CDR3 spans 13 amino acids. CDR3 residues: CASSPTGGETQYF. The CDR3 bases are TGCGCCAGCAGTCCGACAGGGGGGGAGACCCAGTACTTC.